This TCR beta chain was sequenced in a study of blood T cells in healthy people across ages. With a J-beta primer mix and a sample-barcoded 5' primer, a second PCR ran about 6 to 11 cycles. At least 2.5 million CDR3-containing paired-end reads were obtained per sample. TCRdb processed the 5' RACE reads anew with MiXCR; each CDR3 protein has one entry. Of fewer than 950,000 distinct CDR3 sequences listed, about 53% are singletons. The CDR3 is 16 amino acids. Germline CDR1 KGHDR, CDR2 SFDVKD. Each sample had at least 6.5 million PBMCs isolated. With respect to this clonotype: Mismatch with germline at one junction end may stem from a read error.

The receptor comes from a man older than 75 in good health. The V gene is TRBV24-1, the J gene TRBJ2-3; TRBD1 aligns across 12 bases. Sequencing was carried out using blood. This CDR3 is CATSDFGTGGRYTQYF. The DNA for the CDR3 is TGTGCCACTAGTGATTTTGGGACAGGGGGCCGCTATACGCAGTATTTT.